These T cell receptor beta chains were read from a single sample in a study of T-cell memory formation after mild COVID-19. TCRdb analysed the 5' RACE reads with MiXCR anew, one entry per CDR3 protein. The sample holds roughly 280,000 distinct CDR3 sequences, roughly 17% seen once. The specimen sequenced was PBMCs or a T cell subset sorted from them (not recorded which). These receptors were taken from a man aged 18 to 35 who had mild COVID-19 (a few samples of this study predate the infection). Cell type and time point are not known. The CDR3 runs from the conserved cysteine through the conserved F or W. A D gene is named only where the DNA matches it firmly. Clone size, where shown, is once, few, many, or a class for clones that have expanded.

TRBV5-1	TRBJ1-5	-	few	TGCGCCAGCAGCTTGGGGCAGCCAGGCAATCAGCCCCAGCATTTT	CASSLGQPGNQPQHF
TRBV7-8	TRBJ1-3	-	many	TGTGCCAGCAGCTTAGCGCAGGGCGGGGGTGGTGGAAACACCATATATTTT	CASSLAQGGGGGNTIYF
TRBV28	TRBJ2-2	TRBD1	many	TGTGCCAGCAGAACCGGGACAGGGGTCACCGGGGAGCTGTTTTTT	CASRTGTGVTGELFF
TRBV7-9	TRBJ2-7	-	-	TGTGCCAGCAGCCTACAGCGTTCCAACGAGCAGTACTTC	CASSLQRSNEQYF
TRBV5-1	TRBJ1-4	-	-	TGCGCCAGTAGCAGGGACCCTGCAACTAATGAAAAACTGTTTTTT	CASSRDPATNEKLFF
TRBV5-1	TRBJ1-1	-	few	TGCGCCAGCAGCTTGGCCTCGGGGGCACCTGAAGCTTTCTTT	CASSLASGAPEAFF
TRBV6-2/TRBV6-3	TRBJ2-1	-	few	TGTGCCAGCAGTTACGTATTTTCCGCGGAGGACAATGAGCAGTTCTTC	CASSYVFSAEDNEQFF
TRBV5-1	TRBJ1-3	TRBD1	few	TGCGCCAGCAGCTTATTGACAGGGCCTGTCTCTGGAAACACCATATATTTT	CASSLLTGPVSGNTIYF
TRBV5-5	TRBJ1-1	-	few	TGTGCCAGCAGCCAAGCCCTAACCCGGGAGGGGAACACTGAAGCTTTCTTT	CASSQALTREGNTEAFF
TRBV7-9	TRBJ2-5	TRBD1	-	TGTGCCAGCAGCCGCACAGGGGCCCAAGAGACCCAGTACTTC	CASSRTGAQETQYF
TRBV3-1	TRBJ1-2	-	few	TGTGCCAGCAGCCAAGATCTTAGCCCGGGGAGTGAATTACTTGGCTACACCTTC	CASSQDLSPGSELLGYTF
TRBV10-3	TRBJ2-5	TRBD2	-	TGTGCCATCAGTGAGAGTAAGACTAGCACACTCCAAGAGACCCAGTACTTC	CAISESKTSTLQETQYF
TRBV9	TRBJ1-4	-	-	TGTGCCAGCAGCGTCGAAGGGGGTGCATCTAATGAAAAACTGTTTTTT	CASSVEGGASNEKLFF
TRBV20-1	TRBJ2-1	TRBD2	-	TGCAGTGCCGACGGACTAGCGGGGGTGGATGAGCAGTTCTTC	CSADGLAGVDEQFF
TRBV7-2	TRBJ1-1	-	many	TGTGCCAGCAGCCTTACCGGGACTGCGAACACTGAAGCTTTCTTT	CASSLTGTANTEAFF
TRBV6-6	TRBJ1-1	-	few	TGTGCCAGCGGTACAGTGAACACTGAAGCTTTCTTT	CASGTVNTEAFF
TRBV10-3	TRBJ2-7	-	-	TGTGCCATCAGTGGGTATGGGTACGAGCAGTACTTC	CAISGYGYEQYF
TRBV6-5	TRBJ1-3	-	many	TGTGCCAGCACCCCGTCCGGGGGCTCTGGAAACACCATATATTTT	CASTPSGGSGNTIYF
TRBV7-3	TRBJ1-6	-	-	TGTGCCAGCAGCTTACAAAATAATTCACCCCTCCACTTT	CASSLQNNSPLHF
TRBV12-3/TRBV12-4	TRBJ1-3	-	few	TGTGCCAGCAGTCCTCGTCTGACATTCTCCTCTGGAAACACCATATATTTT	CASSPRLTFSSGNTIYF
TRBV24-1	TRBJ2-3	TRBD1	many	TGTGCCACCAGTGATTTCAGGACAGGGGGAACAGATACGCAGTATTTT	CATSDFRTGGTDTQYF
TRBV10-3	TRBJ2-3	-	few	TGTGCCATCACACTCGCAGGCACAGATACGCAGTATTTT	CAITLAGTDTQYF
TRBV14	TRBJ1-1	-	few	TGTGCCAGCAGCCAAGAAGTAGGGAACACTGAAGCTTTCTTT	CASSQEVGNTEAFF